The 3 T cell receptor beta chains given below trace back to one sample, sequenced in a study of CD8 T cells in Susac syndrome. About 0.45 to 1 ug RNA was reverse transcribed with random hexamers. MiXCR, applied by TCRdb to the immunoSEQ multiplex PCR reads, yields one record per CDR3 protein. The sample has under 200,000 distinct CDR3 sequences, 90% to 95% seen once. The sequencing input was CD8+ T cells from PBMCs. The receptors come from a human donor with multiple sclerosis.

CDR3 DNA: TGCAGCGTCCCCGGAGGCGGGGAGCTGTTTTTT. Its protein product is CSVPGGGELFF. V is TRBV29-1 and J is TRBJ2-2; D is perhaps TRBD2 (5 bases). The germline CDR1 and CDR2 sequences are SQVTM and ANQGSEA. Trimming left V 6 bases short and J 7 bases short, with 9 bases between. CDR3 length: 11 amino acids.

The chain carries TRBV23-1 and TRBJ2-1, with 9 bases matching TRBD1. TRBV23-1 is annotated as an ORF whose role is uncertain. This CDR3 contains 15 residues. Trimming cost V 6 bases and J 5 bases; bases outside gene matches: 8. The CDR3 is CASRVKGQGDNEQFF. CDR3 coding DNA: TGCGCCAGCAGGGTGAAGGGACAGGGAGACAATGAGCAGTTCTTC.

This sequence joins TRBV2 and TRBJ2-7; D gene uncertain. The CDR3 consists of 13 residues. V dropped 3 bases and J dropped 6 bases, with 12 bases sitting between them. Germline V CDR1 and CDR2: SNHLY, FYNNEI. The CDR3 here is CASSDSSGGEQYF. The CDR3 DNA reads TGTGCCAGCAGTGATAGCTCAGGTGGCGAGCAGTACTTC. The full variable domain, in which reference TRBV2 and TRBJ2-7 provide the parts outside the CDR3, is EPEVTQTPSHQVTQMGQEVILRCVPISNHLYFYWYRQILGQKVEFLVSFYNNEISEKSEIFDDQFSVERPDGSNFTLKIRSTKLEDSAMYFCASSDSSGGEQYFGPGTRLTVT.